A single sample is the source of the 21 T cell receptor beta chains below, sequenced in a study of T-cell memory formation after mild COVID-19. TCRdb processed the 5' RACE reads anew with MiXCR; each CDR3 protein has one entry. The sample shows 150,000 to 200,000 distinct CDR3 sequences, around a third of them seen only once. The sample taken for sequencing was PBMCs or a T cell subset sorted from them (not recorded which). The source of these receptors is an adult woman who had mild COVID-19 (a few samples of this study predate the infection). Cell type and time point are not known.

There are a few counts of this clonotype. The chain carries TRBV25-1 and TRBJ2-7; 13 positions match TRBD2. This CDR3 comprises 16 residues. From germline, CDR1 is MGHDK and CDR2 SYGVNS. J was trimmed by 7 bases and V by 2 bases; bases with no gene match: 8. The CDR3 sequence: CASSEGWTSGSNEQYF. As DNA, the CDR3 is TGTGCCAGCAGTGAAGGTTGGACTAGCGGGAGTAATGAGCAGTACTTC.

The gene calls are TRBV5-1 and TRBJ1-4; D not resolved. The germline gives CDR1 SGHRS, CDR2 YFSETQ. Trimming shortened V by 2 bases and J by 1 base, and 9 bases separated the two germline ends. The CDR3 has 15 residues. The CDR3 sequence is CASSLEQRTNEKLFF. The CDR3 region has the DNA TGCGCCAGCAGCTTAGAGCAAAGAACTAATGAAAAACTGTTTTTT.

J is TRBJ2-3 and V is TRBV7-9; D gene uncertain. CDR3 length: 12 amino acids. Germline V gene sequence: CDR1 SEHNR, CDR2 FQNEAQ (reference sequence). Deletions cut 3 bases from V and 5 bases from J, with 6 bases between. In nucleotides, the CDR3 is TGTGCCAGCAGCTTCCTGGGAGATACGCAGTATTTT. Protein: CASSFLGDTQYF.

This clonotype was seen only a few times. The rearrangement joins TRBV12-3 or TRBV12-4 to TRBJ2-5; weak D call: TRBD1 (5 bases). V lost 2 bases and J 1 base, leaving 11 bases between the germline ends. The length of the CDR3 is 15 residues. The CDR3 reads CASSLWGGRQETQYF. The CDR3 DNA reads TGTGCCAGCAGTTTATGGGGCGGTCGCCAAGAGACCCAGTACTTC.

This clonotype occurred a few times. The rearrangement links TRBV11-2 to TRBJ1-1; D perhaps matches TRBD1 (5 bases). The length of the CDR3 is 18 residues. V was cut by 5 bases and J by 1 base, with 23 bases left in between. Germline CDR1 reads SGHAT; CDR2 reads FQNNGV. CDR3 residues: CASSPTRDPWRENTEAFF. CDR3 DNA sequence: TGTGCCAGCAGCCCCACGAGGGACCCTTGGAGAGAGAACACTGAAGCTTTCTTT.

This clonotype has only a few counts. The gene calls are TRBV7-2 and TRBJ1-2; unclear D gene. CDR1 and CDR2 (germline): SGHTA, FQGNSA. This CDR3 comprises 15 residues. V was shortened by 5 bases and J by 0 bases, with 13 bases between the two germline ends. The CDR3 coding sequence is TGTGCCAGCAGCCCGTATATAGAAACTAACTATGGCTACACCTTC. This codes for CASSPYIETNYGYTF.

The chain's CDR3 is CATSEGPVTGETQYF. The CDR3 DNA reads TGTGCCACCAGTGAGGGGCCGGTCACGGGAGAGACCCAGTACTTC. This chain connects TRBV24-1 to TRBJ2-5, with D perhaps TRBD1 (5 bases). This CDR3 contains 15 residues. V was shortened by 4 bases and J by 4 bases, with 15 bases between the two germline ends. Germline-derived CDR1 and CDR2 are KGHDR and SFDVKD.

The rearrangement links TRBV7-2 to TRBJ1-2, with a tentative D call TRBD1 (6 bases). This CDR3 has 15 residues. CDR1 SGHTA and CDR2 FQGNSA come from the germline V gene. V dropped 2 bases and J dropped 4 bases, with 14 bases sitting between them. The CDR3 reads CASSLSAGAAYGYTF. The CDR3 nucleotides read TGTGCCAGCAGCTTATCAGCAGGGGCGGCCTATGGCTACACCTTC.

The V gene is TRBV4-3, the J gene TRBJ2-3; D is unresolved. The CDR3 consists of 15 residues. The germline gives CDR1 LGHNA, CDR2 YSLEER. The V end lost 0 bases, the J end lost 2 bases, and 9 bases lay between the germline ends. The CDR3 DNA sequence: TGCGCCAGCAGCCAAGACTGGCGGAACACAGATACGCAGTATTTT. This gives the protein CASSQDWRNTDTQYF.

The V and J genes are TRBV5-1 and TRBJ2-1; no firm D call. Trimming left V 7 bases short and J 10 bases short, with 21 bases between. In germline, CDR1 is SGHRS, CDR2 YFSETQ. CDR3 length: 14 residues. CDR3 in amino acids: CASVSLPSGYEQFF. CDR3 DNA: TGCGCCAGCGTCTCCTTACCGTCTGGGTACGAGCAGTTCTTC. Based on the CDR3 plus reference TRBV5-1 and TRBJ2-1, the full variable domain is KAGVTQTPRYLIKTRGQQVTLSCSPISGHRSVSWYQQTPGQGLQFLFEYFSETQRNKGNFPGRFSGRQFSNSRSEMNVSTLELGDSALYLCASVSLPSGYEQFFGPGTRLTVL.

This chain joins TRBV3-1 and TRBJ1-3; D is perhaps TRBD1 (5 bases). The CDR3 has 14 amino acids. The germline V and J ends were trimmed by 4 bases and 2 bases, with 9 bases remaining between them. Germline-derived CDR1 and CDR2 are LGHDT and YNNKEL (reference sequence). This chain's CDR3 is CASSPGTTGNTIYF. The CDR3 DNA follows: TGTGCCAGCAGCCCCGGGACGACTGGAAACACCATATATTTT.

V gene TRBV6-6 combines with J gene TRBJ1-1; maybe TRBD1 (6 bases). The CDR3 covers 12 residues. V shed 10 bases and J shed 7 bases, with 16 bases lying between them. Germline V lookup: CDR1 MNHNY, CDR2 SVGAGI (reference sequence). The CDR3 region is CATAGARVEAFF. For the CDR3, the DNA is TGTGCCACAGCAGGGGCCCGGGTTGAAGCTTTCTTT.

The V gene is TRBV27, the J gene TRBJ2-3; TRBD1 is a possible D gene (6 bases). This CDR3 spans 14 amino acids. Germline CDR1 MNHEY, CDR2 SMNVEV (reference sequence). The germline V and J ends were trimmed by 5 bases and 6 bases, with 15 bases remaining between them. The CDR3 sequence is CASSPAPGGDTQYF. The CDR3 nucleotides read TGTGCCAGCAGTCCTGCTCCTGGGGGCGATACGCAGTATTTT.

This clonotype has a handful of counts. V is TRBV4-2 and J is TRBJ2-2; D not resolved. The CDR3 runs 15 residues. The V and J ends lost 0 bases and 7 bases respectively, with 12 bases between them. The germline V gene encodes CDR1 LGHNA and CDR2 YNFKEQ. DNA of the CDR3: TGTGCCAGCAGCCAAGAAACGGGTATACGCGGGGAGCTGTTTTTT. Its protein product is CASSQETGIRGELFF.

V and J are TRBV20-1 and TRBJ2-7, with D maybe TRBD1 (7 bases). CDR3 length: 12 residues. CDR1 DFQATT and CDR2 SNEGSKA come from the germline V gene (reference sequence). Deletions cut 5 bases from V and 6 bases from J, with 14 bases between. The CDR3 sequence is CSADGQEGEQYF. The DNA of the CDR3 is TGCAGTGCTGATGGACAGGAGGGCGAGCAGTACTTC.

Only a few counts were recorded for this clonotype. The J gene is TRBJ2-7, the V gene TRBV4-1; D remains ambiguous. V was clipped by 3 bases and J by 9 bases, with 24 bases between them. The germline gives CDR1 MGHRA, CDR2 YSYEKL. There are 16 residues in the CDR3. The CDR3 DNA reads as TGCGCCAGCAGCCAGGTCCAGTCAGTGCCGGGTTTAGGGCAGTACTTC. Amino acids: CASSQVQSVPGLGQYF.

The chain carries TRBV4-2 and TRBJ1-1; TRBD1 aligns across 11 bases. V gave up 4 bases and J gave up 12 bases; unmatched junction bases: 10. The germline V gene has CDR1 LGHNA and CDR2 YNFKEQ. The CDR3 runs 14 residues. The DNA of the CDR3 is TGTGCCAGCAGCCGGGGACAGGGGGGACTGATTCCTTTCTTT. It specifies CASSRGQGGLIPFF.

The CDR3 here is CASSQLAVEQFF. The CDR3 DNA reads as TGTGCCAGCAGCCAACTAGCGGTCGAGCAGTTCTTC. V is TRBV12-3 or TRBV12-4 and J is TRBJ2-1; 8 bases line up with TRBD2. CDR3 length equals 12 residues. The junction had 5 bases not matched to a gene; V was cut back by 6 bases and J by 10 bases.

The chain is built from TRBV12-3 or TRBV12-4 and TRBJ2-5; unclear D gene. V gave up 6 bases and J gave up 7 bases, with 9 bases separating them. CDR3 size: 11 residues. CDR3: CASSLSGTQYF. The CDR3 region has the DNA TGTGCCAGCAGCCTATCGGGGACCCAGTACTTC.

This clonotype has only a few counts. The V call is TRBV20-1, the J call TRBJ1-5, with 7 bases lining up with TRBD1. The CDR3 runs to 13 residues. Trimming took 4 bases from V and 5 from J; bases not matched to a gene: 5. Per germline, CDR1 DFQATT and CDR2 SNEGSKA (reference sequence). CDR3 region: CSATGTADQPQHF. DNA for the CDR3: TGCAGTGCTACTGGGACAGCGGATCAGCCCCAGCATTTT.

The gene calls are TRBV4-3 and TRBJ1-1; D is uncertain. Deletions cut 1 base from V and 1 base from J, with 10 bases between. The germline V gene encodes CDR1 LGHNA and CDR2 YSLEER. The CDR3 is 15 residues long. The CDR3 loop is CASSQGAGRNTEAFF. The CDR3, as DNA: TGCGCCAGCAGCCAAGGGGCAGGAAGGAACACTGAAGCTTTCTTT.